The 3 T cell receptor beta chains reported below all come from one sample, sequenced in a study of radiation and T cells in renal cell carcinoma (dated by TCRdb to between 2020 and 2021). What this sample's time point label stands for: baseline pretreatment blood. The treatment or condition label, as the study defines it: 15 Gy SBRT to primary tumor, nephrectomy 4 weeks later. The method behind the library was the immunoSEQ multiplex PCR assay. TCRdb retrieved this table from immuneACCESS and kept in-frame rearrangements only. Not all clones are present; in checked studies, unresolved V genes account for under half, and no reason is known for the remainder. The sample table shows 130,000 to 150,000 clones, and about 88% are seen once. The top ten clonotypes cover 12% of the sample. Sample: blood, taken from a patient whose treatment included radiotherapy and nephrectomy. The receptor set was obtained from a woman aged 45-60 years with renal cell carcinoma.

J is TRBJ2-3 and V is TRBV7-2; D is uncertain. V was clipped by 4 bases and J by 1 base, with 6 bases between them. This CDR3 region has 13 residues. Germline V gene data show CDR1 as SGHTA and CDR2 as FQGNSA. In nucleotides, the CDR3 is TGTGCCAGCAGCTCCCACCGCACAGATACGCAGTATTTT. It translates to CASSSHRTDTQYF. The whole variable domain, remainder taken from reference TRBV7-2 and TRBJ2-3, is GAGVSQSPSNKVTEKGKDVELRCDPISGHTALYWYRQSLGQGLEFLIYFQGNSAPDKSGLPSDRFSAERTGGSVSTLTIQRTQQEDSAVYLCASSSHRTDTQYFGPGTRLTVL.

The chain is built from TRBV7-9 and TRBJ1-4, with TRBD1 matching 8 bases. Germline V CDR1 and CDR2: SEHNR, FQNEAQ (reference sequence). Trimming at V came to 5 bases and at J to 8 bases, leaving 10 bases not matched to a gene. This CDR3 region has 15 residues. The CDR3 DNA sequence: TGTGCCAGCAGCGGCGGACAGGGCCTCAACGAAAAACTGTTTTTT. Its translation: CASSGGQGLNEKLFF.

V usage is TRBV6-6 and J usage is TRBJ2-5; D is undetermined. Germline V gene sequence: CDR1 MNHNY, CDR2 SVGAGI (reference sequence). CDR3 length: 11 amino acids. Trimming stripped 10 bases from V and 5 bases from J, with 11 bases between. The CDR3, as DNA: TGTGCCACCGCGAAGGTGGAGACCCAGTACTTC. This encodes CATAKVETQYF.